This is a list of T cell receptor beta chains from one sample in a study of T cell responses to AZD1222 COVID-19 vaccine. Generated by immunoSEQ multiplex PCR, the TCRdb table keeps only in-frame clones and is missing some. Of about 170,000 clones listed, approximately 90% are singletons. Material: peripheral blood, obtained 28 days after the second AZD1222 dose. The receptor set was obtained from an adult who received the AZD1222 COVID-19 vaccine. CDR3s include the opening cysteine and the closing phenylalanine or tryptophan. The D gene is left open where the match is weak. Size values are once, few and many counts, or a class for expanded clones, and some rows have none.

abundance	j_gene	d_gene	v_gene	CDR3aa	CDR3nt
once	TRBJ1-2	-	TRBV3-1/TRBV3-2	CASSHSTSNYGYTF	TGTGCCAGCAGCCACTCGACATCTAACTATGGCTACACCTTC
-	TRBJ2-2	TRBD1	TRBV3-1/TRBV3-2	CASSYRGQRTGELFF	TGTGCCAGCAGCTACAGGGGGCAGCGGACCGGGGAGCTGTTTTTT
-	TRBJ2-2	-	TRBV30	CAWSVRAEAGELFF	TGTGCCTGGAGTGTCAGGGCCGAGGCCGGGGAGCTGTTTTTT
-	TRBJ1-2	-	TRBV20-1	CSARRDGYTF	TGCAGTGCTAGACGAGATGGCTACACCTTC
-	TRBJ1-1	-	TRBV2	CASWWFGEAFF	TGTGCCAGCTGGTGGTTCGGTGAAGCTTTCTTT
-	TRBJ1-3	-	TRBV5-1	CASSLSGNTIYF	TGCGCCAGCAGCCTATCTGGAAACACCATATATTTT
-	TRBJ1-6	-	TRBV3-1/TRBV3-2	CASSQDGGWEGAISPLHF	TGTGCCAGCAGCCAAGACGGGGGGTGGGAAGGGGCAATTTCACCCCTCCACTTT
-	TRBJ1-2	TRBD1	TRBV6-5	CASSYPGQGIYGYTF	TGTGCCAGCAGTTACCCAGGACAGGGCATCTATGGCTACACCTTC
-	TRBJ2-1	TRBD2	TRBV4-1	CASSHLLLSGGPLHSYNEQFF	TGCGCCAGCAGCCACCTTCTCCTTAGCGGGGGGCCGCTTCACTCCTACAATGAGCAGTTCTTC
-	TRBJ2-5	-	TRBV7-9	CASSLGFQGQETQYF	TGTGCCAGCAGCTTAGGTTTTCAGGGCCAAGAGACCCAGTACTTC
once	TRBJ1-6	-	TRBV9	CASSERDGYNSPLHF	TGTGCCAGCAGCGAGAGGGACGGCTATAATTCACCCCTCCACTTT
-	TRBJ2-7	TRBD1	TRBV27	CAPGTGGYEQYF	TGTGCTCCGGGGACAGGGGGCTACGAGCAGTACTTC
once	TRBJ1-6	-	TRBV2	CASIGRRRDSPLHF	TGTGCCAGCATCGGGAGAAGGAGGGATTCACCCCTCCACTTT
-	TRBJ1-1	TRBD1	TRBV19	CASSPPGQDYTEAFF	TGTGCCAGTAGCCCCCCCGGACAGGATTACACTGAAGCTTTCTTT
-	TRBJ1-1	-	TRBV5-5	CASSLGPGGTEAFF	TGTGCCAGCAGCTTGGGACCCGGGGGCACTGAAGCTTTCTTT
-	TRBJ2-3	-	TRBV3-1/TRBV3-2	CASSLLSVDTQYF	TGTGCCAGCAGCCTACTGAGTGTGGATACGCAGTATTTT
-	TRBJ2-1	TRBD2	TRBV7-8	CASSPASGGRSYNEQFF	TGTGCCAGCAGCCCAGCCTCGGGAGGGAGAAGCTACAATGAGCAGTTCTTC
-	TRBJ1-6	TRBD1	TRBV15	CATSSRRTGGNSPLHF	TGTGCCACCAGCAGTCGAAGGACAGGGGGAAATTCACCCCTCCACTTT
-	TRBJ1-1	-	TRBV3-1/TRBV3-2	CASSQENKRTEAFF	TGTGCCAGCAGCCAGGAAAATAAGAGGACTGAAGCTTTCTTT
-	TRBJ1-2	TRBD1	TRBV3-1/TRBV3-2	CASSSLSQGSYGYTF	TGTGCCAGCAGCTCACTCTCACAGGGGTCCTATGGCTACACCTTC